The 29 T cell receptor beta chains below were found in one sample sequenced in a study of control samples from healthy donors and cancer patients. Only in-frame clones appear in the TCRdb table, and some are missing; sequencing was by immunoSEQ multiplex PCR. The sample carries around 140,000 clones, about nine tenths recorded once. Sequencing was done on a sample of blood. The receptors here all came from a man aged 30-40 years in good health.

The V and J genes are TRBV29-1 and TRBJ1-3; unclear D gene. V gave up 4 bases and J gave up 0 bases, with 7 bases separating them. Germline V gene sequence: CDR1 SQVTM, CDR2 ANQGSEA. The CDR3 is made up of 13 amino acids. The CDR3 protein is CSVVGGSGNTIYF. The CDR3 DNA is TGCAGCGTTGTTGGCGGCTCTGGAAACACCATATATTTT.

This clone was observed a handful of times. The CDR3 loop is CASSLDGDQPQHF. The CDR3 coding sequence is TGTGCCAGCAGCTTGGACGGGGATCAGCCCCAGCATTTT. The chain uses TRBV5-4 and TRBJ1-5; D gene ambiguous. Germline V CDR1 and CDR2: SGHNT, YYREEE (reference sequence). The CDR3 contains 13 residues. V was pared by 0 bases and J by 5 bases, with 6 bases between.

The gene calls are TRBV4-1 and TRBJ2-2, with D perhaps matching TRBD2 (5 bases). The ends were cut back, 8 bases at V and 3 bases at J, with 25 bases in the middle. Germline CDR1 and CDR2: MGHRA and YSYEKL. The length of the CDR3 is 18 residues. CDR3 DNA: TGCGCCAGCCATCATTACGCCGGTACCCGAGGGTACACCGGGGAGCTGTTTTTT. Its translation is CASHHYAGTRGYTGELFF.

The chain has TRBV27 and TRBJ1-5; D is ambiguous. The germline gives CDR1 MNHEY, CDR2 SMNVEV (reference sequence). Trimming removed 3 bases at V and 3 bases at J, with 18 bases between. This CDR3 is built from 17 residues. The CDR3 loop is CASSLWRWGISNQPQHF. In DNA form, the CDR3 reads TGTGCCAGCAGTTTGTGGAGGTGGGGTATATCCAATCAGCCCCAGCATTTT.

The chain joins TRBV3-1 (or the pseudogene TRBV3-2) to TRBJ2-7, with TRBD1 as a possible D gene (5 bases). Germline V CDR1 and CDR2: LGHDT, YNNKEL (reference sequence). This CDR3 contains 13 residues. V was shortened by 2 bases and J by 3 bases, with 8 bases between the two germline ends. In DNA, the CDR3 is TGTGCCAGCAGCCAAACTACAGGCTACGAGCAGTACTTC. This sequence encodes CASSQTTGYEQYF.

This clone was seen a handful of times. The V and J genes are TRBV6-2 or TRBV6-3 and TRBJ1-2; D uncertain. V was trimmed by 2 bases and J by 8 bases, leaving 9 bases between them. The CDR3 has 12 residues. Germline lookup yields CDR1 MNHEY and CDR2 SVGEGT. The CDR3 protein is CASSYRVRGYTF. DNA for the CDR3: TGTGCCAGCAGTTACCGAGTGAGGGGCTACACCTTC.

The chain has TRBV10-3 and TRBJ1-3, with D possibly TRBD1 on 6 matching bases. Germline V CDR1 and CDR2: ENHRY, SYGVKD. The CDR3 has 19 residues. V was shortened by 5 bases and J by 2 bases, with 25 bases between the two germline ends. This CDR3 reads CAISKKREGTDRPGNTIYF. As DNA, the CDR3 is TGTGCCATCAGTAAGAAACGAGAAGGGACCGACAGGCCTGGAAACACCATATATTTT.

The gene calls are TRBV4-1 and TRBJ2-7, with D possibly called TRBD1 or TRBD2 (6 bases each). This CDR3 is 12 amino acids long. Trimming took 6 bases from V and 6 from J, leaving 12 bases between them. The germline V gene encodes CDR1 MGHRA and CDR2 YSYEKL. The CDR3 bases are TGCGCCAGCAGAGGCAGGGGAGGCGAGCAGTACTTC. Protein product: CASRGRGGEQYF.

The chain is built from TRBV5-4 and TRBJ1-1; 7 nucleotides match TRBD1. Trimming took 0 bases from V and 1 from J; bases not matched to a gene: 3. The CDR3 covers 15 residues. Germline lookup yields CDR1 SGHNT and CDR2 YYREEE (reference sequence). DNA of the CDR3: TGTGCCAGCAGCTTGGAGGGACAGTCGAACACTGAAGCTTTCTTT. Amino acid sequence: CASSLEGQSNTEAFF.

The chain recombines TRBV29-1 with TRBJ1-4; D is possibly TRBD1 (6 bases). The CDR3 covers 13 residues. In germline, CDR1 is SQVTM, CDR2 ANQGSEA. The V end lost 7 bases, the J end lost 7 bases, and 16 bases lay between the germline ends. As DNA, the CDR3 is TGCAGCGGGGGCTTACAAGGGGGTGAAAAACTGTTTTTT. Residues: CSGGLQGGEKLFF.

V and J are TRBV4-2 and TRBJ1-5, with 9 bases that match TRBD1. V lost 1 base to trimming and J lost 6 bases; unmatched junction nucleotides: 4. This CDR3 region has 15 residues. Per the germline V gene, CDR1 is LGHNA and CDR2 is YNFKEQ. This CDR3 is CASSQGTGEGQPQHF. The CDR3 DNA sequence: TGTGCCAGCAGCCAAGGGACAGGGGAAGGTCAGCCCCAGCATTTT.

This sequence joins TRBV11-2 and TRBJ2-2; D not certain. This CDR3 is 16 amino acids long. Per the germline V gene, CDR1 is SGHAT and CDR2 is FQNNGV. The V end lost 1 base, the J end lost 1 base, and 10 bases lay between the germline ends. CDR3 nucleotide sequence: TGTGCCAGCAGCTTAGTTGTCCTGAGGAACACCGGGGAGCTGTTTTTT. This sequence encodes CASSLVVLRNTGELFF.

This rearrangement joins TRBV19 to TRBJ2-6; no definite D call. CDR1 is LNHDA, CDR2 SQIVND, per germline (reference sequence). CDR3 length: 15 residues. Trimming shortened V by 11 bases and J by 2 bases, and 16 bases separated the two germline ends. The CDR3 coding sequence is TGTGCCTCATCTGTGTCGGGCACTGGGGCCAACGTCCTGACTTTC. The encoded protein is CASSVSGTGANVLTF.

This chain uses TRBV29-1 with TRBJ2-3; D remains unclear. V was trimmed by 6 bases and J by 4 bases, leaving 8 bases between them. The CDR3 is 11 residues long. Germline V gene data show CDR1 as SQVTM and CDR2 as ANQGSEA. DNA of the CDR3: TGCAGCGTGCAAAACGCAGATACGCAGTATTTT. Translating gives CSVQNADTQYF.

CDR3 residues: CASSLSWGRATGELFF. The CDR3 bases are TGTGCCAGCAGTTTATCGTGGGGGCGAGCCACCGGGGAGCTGTTTTTT. This rearrangement joins TRBV27 to TRBJ2-2; tentative D call: TRBD1 (6 bases). V was clipped by 0 bases and J by 4 bases, with 12 bases between them. Germline V gene lookup returns CDR1 MNHEY and CDR2 SMNVEV (reference sequence). This CDR3 is built from 16 residues.

The gene calls are TRBV19 and TRBJ1-6; tentative D call: TRBD1 (5 bases). The CDR3 is 14 amino acids. V lost 5 bases to trimming and J lost 7 bases, with 12 bases between them. Germline CDR1 and CDR2: LNHDA and SQIVND (reference sequence). Here the CDR3 reads CASSDQGINSPLHF. CDR3 in DNA: TGTGCCAGTAGTGACCAGGGAATCAATTCACCCCTCCACTTT.

V is TRBV24-1 and J is TRBJ2-7; tentative D call: TRBD1 (5 bases). V gave up 2 bases and J gave up 4 bases, with 8 bases separating them. CDR1 and CDR2 (germline): KGHDR, SFDVKD. The CDR3 has 13 residues. CDR3 nucleotide sequence: TGTGCCACCAGTGATTCCAGGGTTTACGAGCAGTACTTC. It yields the protein CATSDSRVYEQYF.

The chain couples TRBV6-5 to TRBJ1-6; D is uncertain. The V gene's germline CDR1 is MNHEY and CDR2 SVGAGI. Trimming removed 2 bases from V and 8 bases from J, with 10 bases in between. The length of the CDR3 is 14 residues. The CDR3, as DNA: TGTGCCAGCAGTTACGAAACGGGATATTCACCCCTCCACTTT. As protein: CASSYETGYSPLHF.

The gene calls are TRBV19 and TRBJ2-3; D might be TRBD2 (6 bases). This CDR3 is 14 amino acids long. V lost 0 bases and J lost 3, with 7 bases in between. CDR1 is LNHDA, CDR2 SQIVND, per germline (reference sequence). CDR3 sequence: CASSIDGGTDTQYF. DNA for the CDR3: TGTGCCAGTAGTATAGATGGGGGGACAGATACGCAGTATTTT.

The V gene is TRBV11-3, the J gene TRBJ2-2, with D possibly matching TRBD1 (6 bases). V was trimmed by 4 bases and J by 4 bases, leaving 16 bases between them. In germline, CDR1 is SGHNT, CDR2 YENEEA. There are 16 residues in the CDR3. The CDR3 nucleotides are TGTGCCAGCAGCTCGACGGACCAGGGGACCACCGGGGAGCTGTTTTTT. It is translated as CASSSTDQGTTGELFF.

CDR3 sequence reads: CASSQESSGGALDTQYF. CDR3 sequence (DNA): TGCGCCAGCAGCCAAGAATCTAGCGGGGGGGCCCTAGATACGCAGTATTTT. V gene TRBV4-1 combines with J gene TRBJ2-3, with 12 bases lining up with TRBD2. The CDR3 is 17 amino acids. CDR1 is MGHRA, CDR2 YSYEKL, per germline. Trimming cost V 0 bases and J 5 bases; bases outside gene matches: 6.

This CDR3 is CASSYSTGNEQFF. The CDR3 DNA reads as TGTGCCAGCAGTTACTCGACGGGGAATGAGCAGTTCTTC. The rearrangement uses TRBV6-5 and TRBJ2-1, with TRBD2 as a possible D gene (5 bases). CDR1 and CDR2 (germline): MNHEY, SVGAGI. This CDR3 comprises 13 residues. V was pared by 0 bases and J by 7 bases, with 7 bases between.

This clone was seen a few times. V gene TRBV6-4 combines with J gene TRBJ1-1, with 7 bases identical to TRBD1. This CDR3 is built from 16 residues. The V gene's germline CDR1 is MRHNA and CDR2 SNTAGT. The V gene end was trimmed by 5 bases and the J gene end by 0 bases; junction bases not matched to a gene: 9. CDR3 amino acids: CASSLSGGTMNTEAFF. DNA of the CDR3: TGTGCCAGCAGTCTTTCAGGGGGGACTATGAACACTGAAGCTTTCTTT.

The chain combines TRBV7-3 with TRBJ2-3; D is perhaps TRBD1 or TRBD2 (5 bases each). The CDR3 loop spans 17 amino acids. Trimming shortened V by 2 bases and J by 0 bases, and 15 bases separated the two germline ends. CDR1 is SGHTA and CDR2 is FQGTGA in the germline V gene. In DNA, the CDR3 is TGTGCCAGCAGCTTACGAGGGGTAGCGTCTAGCACAGATACGCAGTATTTT. This gives the protein CASSLRGVASSTDTQYF.

This chain's CDR3 is CASSLPQGGFSSGNTIYF. CDR3 bases: TGTGCCAGCAGTTTACCCCAAGGGGGCTTTAGTTCTGGAAACACCATATATTTT. The rearrangement uses TRBV28 and TRBJ1-3, with 7 bases that match TRBD1. The junction had 11 bases not matched to a gene; V was cut back by 2 bases and J by 1 base. Germline assignment: CDR1 MDHEN and CDR2 SYDVKM. The CDR3 runs 18 residues.

The J gene is TRBJ1-6, the V gene TRBV6-5; a weak D match, TRBD1 (6 bases). CDR1 and CDR2 (germline): MNHEY, SVGAGI. CDR3 length: 16 amino acids. V was clipped by 2 bases and J by 5 bases, with 13 bases between them. In DNA form, the CDR3 reads TGTGCCAGCAGTTACCGTGCAGGGGTTCATAATTCACCCCTCCACTTT. Protein sequence: CASSYRAGVHNSPLHF.

On this clone itself: Because it lacks the conserved phenylalanine or tryptophan at the end, this CDR3 is likely a read error. The limits of the CDR3 on the DNA are not certain, so only TCRdb's listed CDR3 is given. This chain uses TRBV2 with TRBJ1-1; the table calls TRBD1, which could not be checked here. The CDR3 spans 9 amino acids, including both terminal residues. Germline values: CDR1 SNHLY, CDR2 FYNNEI. CDR3 protein: CASSGKGTV.

This clone was seen a single time. The chain carries TRBV10-3 and TRBJ1-6; 9 positions match TRBD1. The CDR3 totals 13 residues. The germline V gene encodes CDR1 ENHRY and CDR2 SYGVKD. Trimming removed 8 bases from V and 7 bases from J; junction bases left unmatched: 3. CDR3 loop: CAIGQGKNSPLHF. The CDR3 DNA sequence: TGTGCCATCGGACAGGGGAAGAATTCACCCCTCCACTTT.

The V and J genes are TRBV5-6 and TRBJ2-7; the match to TRBD1 covers 10 bases. V gave up 3 bases and J gave up 5 bases; unmatched junction bases: 2. The germline V gene encodes CDR1 SGHDT and CDR2 YYEEEE. This CDR3 is built from 13 residues. This chain's CDR3 is CASSWDRGDEQYF. The CDR3 DNA sequence: TGTGCCAGCAGCTGGGACAGGGGTGACGAGCAGTACTTC.